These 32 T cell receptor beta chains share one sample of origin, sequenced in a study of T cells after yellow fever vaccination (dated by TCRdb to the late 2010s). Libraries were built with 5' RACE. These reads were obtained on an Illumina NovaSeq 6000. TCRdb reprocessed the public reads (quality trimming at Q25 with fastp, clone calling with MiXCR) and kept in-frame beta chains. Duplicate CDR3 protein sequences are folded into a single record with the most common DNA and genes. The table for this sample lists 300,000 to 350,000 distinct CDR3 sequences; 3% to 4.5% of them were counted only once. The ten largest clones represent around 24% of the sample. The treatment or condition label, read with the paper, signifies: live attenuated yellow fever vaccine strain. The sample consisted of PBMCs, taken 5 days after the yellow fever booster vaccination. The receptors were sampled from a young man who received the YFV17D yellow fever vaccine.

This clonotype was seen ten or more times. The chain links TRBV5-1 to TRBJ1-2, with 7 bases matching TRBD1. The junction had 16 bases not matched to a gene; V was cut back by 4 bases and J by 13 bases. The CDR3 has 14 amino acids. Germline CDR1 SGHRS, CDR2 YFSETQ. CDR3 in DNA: TGCGCCAGCAGCCCCGGGACAGTGGGGCAGAGGCCCACCTTC. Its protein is CASSPGTVGQRPTF.

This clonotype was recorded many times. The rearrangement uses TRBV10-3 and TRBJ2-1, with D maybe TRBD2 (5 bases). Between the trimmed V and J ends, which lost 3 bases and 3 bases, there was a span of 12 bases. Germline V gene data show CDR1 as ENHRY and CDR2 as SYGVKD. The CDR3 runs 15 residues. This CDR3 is CAISDRGVGYNEQFF. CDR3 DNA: TGTGCCATCAGTGATCGGGGAGTCGGCTACAATGAGCAGTTCTTC.

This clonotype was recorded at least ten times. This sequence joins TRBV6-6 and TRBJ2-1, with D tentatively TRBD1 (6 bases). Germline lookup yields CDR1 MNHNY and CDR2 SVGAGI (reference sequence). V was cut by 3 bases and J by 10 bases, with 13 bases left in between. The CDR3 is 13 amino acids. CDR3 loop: CASSYNREVEQFF. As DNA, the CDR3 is TGTGCCAGCAGTTATAACAGGGAAGTCGAGCAGTTCTTC.

Written as DNA, the CDR3 is TGTGCCTGGAGTTGGGGGATCCACGAGCAGTACTTC. Its translation is CAWSWGIHEQYF. The J gene is TRBJ2-7, the V gene TRBV30, with D tentatively TRBD1 or TRBD2 (5 bases each). Trimming cost V 2 bases and J 5 bases, with 10 bases left between them. Looked up from germline, CDR1 is GTSNPN and CDR2 is SVGIG (reference sequence). The CDR3 has 12 amino acids.

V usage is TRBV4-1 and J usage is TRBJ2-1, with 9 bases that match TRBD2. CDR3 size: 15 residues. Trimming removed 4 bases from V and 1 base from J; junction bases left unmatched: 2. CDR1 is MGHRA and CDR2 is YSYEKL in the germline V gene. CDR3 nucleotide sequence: TGCGCCAGCAGCCCTGGACTAGCGTCCTACAATGAGCAGTTCTTC. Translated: CASSPGLASYNEQFF.

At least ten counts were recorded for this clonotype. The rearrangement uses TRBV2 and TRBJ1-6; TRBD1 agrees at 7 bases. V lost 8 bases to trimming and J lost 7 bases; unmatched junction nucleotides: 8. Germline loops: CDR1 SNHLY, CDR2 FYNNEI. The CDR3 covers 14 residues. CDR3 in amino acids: CASGGQSENSPLHF. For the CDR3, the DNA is TGTGCCAGCGGGGGACAGTCTGAAAATTCACCCCTCCACTTT.

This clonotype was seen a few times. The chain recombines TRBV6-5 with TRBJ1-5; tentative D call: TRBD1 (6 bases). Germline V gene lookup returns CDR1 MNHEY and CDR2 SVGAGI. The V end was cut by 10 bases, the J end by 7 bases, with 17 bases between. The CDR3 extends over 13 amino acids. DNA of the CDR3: TGTGCCACCCGACAGGTCTCGGGACAGCCCCAGCATTTT. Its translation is CATRQVSGQPQHF.

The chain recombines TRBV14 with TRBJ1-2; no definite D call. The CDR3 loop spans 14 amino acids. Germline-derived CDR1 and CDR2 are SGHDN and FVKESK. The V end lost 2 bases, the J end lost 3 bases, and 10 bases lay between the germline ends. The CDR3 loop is CASSQLGVDYGYTF. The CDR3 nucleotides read TGTGCCAGCAGCCAACTAGGTGTTGACTATGGCTACACCTTC.

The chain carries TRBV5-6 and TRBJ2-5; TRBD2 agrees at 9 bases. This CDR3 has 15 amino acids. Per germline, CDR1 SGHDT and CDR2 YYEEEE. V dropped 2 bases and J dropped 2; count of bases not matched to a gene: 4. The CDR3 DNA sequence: TGTGCCAGCAGCTTCCTGCTAGCGGGGCAAGAGACCCAGTACTTC. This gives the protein CASSFLLAGQETQYF.

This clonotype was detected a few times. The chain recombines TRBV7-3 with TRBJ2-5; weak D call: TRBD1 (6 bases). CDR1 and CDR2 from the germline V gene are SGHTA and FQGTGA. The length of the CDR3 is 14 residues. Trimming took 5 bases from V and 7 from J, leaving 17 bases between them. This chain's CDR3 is CASSPTGTPGTQYF. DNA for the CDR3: TGTGCCAGCAGCCCAACAGGGACCCCCGGGACCCAGTACTTC.

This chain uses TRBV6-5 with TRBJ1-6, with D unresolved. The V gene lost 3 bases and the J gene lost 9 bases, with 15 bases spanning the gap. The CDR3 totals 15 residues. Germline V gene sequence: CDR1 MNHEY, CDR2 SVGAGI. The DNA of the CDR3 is TGTGCCAGCAGTTATTCGGGCAGGTTGGCTTCACCCCTCCACTTT. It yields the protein CASSYSGRLASPLHF.

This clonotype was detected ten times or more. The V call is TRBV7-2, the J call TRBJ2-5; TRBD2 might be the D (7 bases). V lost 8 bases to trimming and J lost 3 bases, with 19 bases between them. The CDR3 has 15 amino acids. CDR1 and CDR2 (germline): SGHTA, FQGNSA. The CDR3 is CASGFRGAREETQYF. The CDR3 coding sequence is TGTGCCAGCGGGTTTCGGGGGGCGCGGGAAGAGACCCAGTACTTC.

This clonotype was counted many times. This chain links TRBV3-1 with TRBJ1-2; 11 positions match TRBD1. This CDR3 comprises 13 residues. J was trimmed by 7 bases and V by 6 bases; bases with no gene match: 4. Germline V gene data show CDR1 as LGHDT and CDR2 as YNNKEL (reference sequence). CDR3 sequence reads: CASRRTGGGGYTF. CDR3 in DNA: TGTGCCAGCAGACGGACAGGGGGCGGTGGCTACACCTTC.

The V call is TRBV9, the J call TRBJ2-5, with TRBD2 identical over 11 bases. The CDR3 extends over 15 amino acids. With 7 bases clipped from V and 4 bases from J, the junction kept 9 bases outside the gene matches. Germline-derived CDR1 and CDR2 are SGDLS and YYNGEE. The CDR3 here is CASGVAGGSGETQYF. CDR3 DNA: TGTGCCAGCGGGGTAGCGGGGGGGAGTGGAGAGACCCAGTACTTC.

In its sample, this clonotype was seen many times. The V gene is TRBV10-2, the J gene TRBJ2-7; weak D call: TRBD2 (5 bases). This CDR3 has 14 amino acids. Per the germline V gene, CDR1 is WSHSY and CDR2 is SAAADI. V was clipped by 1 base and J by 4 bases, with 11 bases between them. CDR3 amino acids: CASSELGSGYEQYF. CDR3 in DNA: TGCGCCAGCAGTGAGTTGGGTTCGGGATACGAGCAGTACTTC.

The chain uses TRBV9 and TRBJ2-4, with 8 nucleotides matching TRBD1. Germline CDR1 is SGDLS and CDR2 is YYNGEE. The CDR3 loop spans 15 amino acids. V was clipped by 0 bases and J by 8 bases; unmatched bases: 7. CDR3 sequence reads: CASSVAQGAADIQYF. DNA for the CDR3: TGTGCCAGCAGCGTAGCTCAGGGGGCGGCGGACATTCAGTACTTC. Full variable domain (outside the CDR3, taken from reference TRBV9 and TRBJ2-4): DSGVTQTPKHLITATGQRVTLRCSPRSGDLSVYWYQQSLDQGLQFLIQYYNGEERAKGNILERFSAQQFPDLHSELNLSSLELGDSALYFCASSVAQGAADIQYFGAGTRLSVL.

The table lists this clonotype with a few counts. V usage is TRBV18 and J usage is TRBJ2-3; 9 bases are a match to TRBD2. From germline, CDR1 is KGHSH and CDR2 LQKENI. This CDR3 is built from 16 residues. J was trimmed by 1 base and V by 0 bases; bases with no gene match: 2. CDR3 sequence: CASSPPSGGGTDTQYF. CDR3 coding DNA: TGTGCCAGCTCACCACCTAGCGGGGGAGGCACAGATACGCAGTATTTT.

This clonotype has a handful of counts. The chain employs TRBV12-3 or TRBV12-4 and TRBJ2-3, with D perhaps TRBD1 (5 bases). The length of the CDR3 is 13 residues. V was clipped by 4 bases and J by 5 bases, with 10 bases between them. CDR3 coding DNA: TGTGCCAGCAGTTCCAATCAGGGAGATACGCAGTATTTT. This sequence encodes CASSSNQGDTQYF.

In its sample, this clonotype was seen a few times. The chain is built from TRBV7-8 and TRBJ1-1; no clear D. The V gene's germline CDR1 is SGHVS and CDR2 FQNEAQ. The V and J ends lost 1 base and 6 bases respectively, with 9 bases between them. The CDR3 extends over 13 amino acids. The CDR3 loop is CASSLVGEAEAFF. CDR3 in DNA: TGTGCCAGCAGCTTAGTTGGGGAGGCTGAAGCTTTCTTT.

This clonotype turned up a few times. The DNA for the CDR3 is TGTGCCAGCAGCCAAGAACGGTCCGTCACAGATACGCAGTATTTT. It codes for CASSQERSVTDTQYF. This chain links TRBV14 with TRBJ2-3; D call uncertain. CDR1 is SGHDN, CDR2 FVKESK, per germline. V gave up 0 bases and J gave up 2 bases, with 9 bases separating them. This CDR3 is built from 15 residues.

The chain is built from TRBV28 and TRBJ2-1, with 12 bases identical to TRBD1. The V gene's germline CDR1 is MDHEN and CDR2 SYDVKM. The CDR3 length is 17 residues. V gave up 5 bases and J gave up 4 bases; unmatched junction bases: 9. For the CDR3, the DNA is TGTGCCAGCAGTCAGGGACAGGGGGCTTCCCGATACAATGAGCAGTTCTTC. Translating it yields CASSQGQGASRYNEQFF.

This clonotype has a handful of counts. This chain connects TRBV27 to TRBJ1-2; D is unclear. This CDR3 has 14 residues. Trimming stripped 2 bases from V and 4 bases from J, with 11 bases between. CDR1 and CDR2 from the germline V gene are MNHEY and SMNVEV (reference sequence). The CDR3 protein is CASSLKSTSYGYTF. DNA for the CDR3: TGTGCCAGCAGTTTAAAGTCTACTAGCTATGGCTACACCTTC.

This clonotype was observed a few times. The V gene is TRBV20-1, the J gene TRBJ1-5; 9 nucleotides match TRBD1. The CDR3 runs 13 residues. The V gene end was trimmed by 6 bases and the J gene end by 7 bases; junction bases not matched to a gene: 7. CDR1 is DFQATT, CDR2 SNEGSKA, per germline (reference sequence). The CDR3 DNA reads TGCAGTGCAGCTACAGGGGGCGGGCAGCCCCAGCATTTT. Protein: CSAATGGGQPQHF.

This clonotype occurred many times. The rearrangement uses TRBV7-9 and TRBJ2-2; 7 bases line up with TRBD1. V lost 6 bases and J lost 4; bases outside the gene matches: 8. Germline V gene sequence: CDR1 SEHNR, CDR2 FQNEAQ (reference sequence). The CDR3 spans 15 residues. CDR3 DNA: TGTGCCAGCAGTTACCTCCGGGACAGCACCGGGGAGCTGTTTTTT. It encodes CASSYLRDSTGELFF.

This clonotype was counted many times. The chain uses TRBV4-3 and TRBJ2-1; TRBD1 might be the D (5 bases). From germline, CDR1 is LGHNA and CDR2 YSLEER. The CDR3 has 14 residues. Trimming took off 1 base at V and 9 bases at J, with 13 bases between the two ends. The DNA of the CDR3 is TGCGCCAGCAGCCAAGTTATAAGGGGTAGTGAGCAGTTCTTC. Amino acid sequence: CASSQVIRGSEQFF.

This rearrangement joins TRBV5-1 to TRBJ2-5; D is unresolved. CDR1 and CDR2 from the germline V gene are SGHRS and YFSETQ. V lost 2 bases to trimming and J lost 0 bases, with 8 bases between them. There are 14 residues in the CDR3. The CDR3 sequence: CASSLDGYQETQYF. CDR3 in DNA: TGCGCCAGCAGCTTAGACGGGTACCAAGAGACCCAGTACTTC.

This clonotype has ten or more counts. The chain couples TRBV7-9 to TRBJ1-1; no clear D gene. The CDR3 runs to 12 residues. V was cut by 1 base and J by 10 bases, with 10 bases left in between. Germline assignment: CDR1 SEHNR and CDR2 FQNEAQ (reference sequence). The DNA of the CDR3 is TGTGCCAGCAGCTTAGACCCCCGGGCAGCTTTCTTT. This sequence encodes CASSLDPRAAFF.

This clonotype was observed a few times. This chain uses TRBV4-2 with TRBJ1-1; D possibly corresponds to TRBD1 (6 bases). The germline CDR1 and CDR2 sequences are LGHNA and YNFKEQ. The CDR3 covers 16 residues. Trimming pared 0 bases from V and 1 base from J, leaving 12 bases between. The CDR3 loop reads CASSQDQGRRNTEAFF. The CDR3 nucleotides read TGTGCCAGCAGCCAAGACCAGGGGCGAAGGAACACTGAAGCTTTCTTT.

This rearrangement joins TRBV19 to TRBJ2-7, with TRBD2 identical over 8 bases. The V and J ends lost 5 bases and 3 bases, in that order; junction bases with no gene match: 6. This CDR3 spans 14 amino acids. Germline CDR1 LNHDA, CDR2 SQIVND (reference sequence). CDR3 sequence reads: CASSPWTSFYEQYV. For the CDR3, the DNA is TGTGCCAGTAGTCCCTGGACTAGCTTCTACGAGCAGTACGTC.

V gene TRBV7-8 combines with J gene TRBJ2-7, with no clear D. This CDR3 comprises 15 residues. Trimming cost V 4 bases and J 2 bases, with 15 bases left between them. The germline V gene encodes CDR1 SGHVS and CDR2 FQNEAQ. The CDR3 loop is CASSYRRQATYEQYF. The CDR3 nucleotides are TGTGCCAGCAGCTACCGTAGGCAGGCGACCTACGAGCAGTACTTC.

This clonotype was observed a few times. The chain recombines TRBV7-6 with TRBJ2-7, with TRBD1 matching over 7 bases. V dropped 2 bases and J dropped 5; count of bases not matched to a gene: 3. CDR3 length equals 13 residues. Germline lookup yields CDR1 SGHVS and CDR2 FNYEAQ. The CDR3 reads CASSLNRGDEQYV. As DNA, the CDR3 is TGTGCCAGCAGCTTAAACAGGGGAGACGAGCAGTACGTC.

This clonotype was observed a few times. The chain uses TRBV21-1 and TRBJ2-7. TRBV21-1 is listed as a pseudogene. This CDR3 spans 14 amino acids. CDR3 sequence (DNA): TGTGCCAGCAGCCCCTCGAAGGGAGTCCACGAGCAGTACGTC. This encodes CASSPSKGVHEQYV.